This entry concerns a single T cell receptor (beta chain). The germline CDR1 and CDR2 sequences are SEHNR and FQNEAQ (reference sequence). This CDR3 contains 14 residues. The junction had 5 bases not matched to a gene; V was cut back by 5 bases and J by 4 bases. Original processing notes: Nucleated cell counts were estimated from reference gene primer amplification. Clones were sequenced by immunoSEQ multiplex PCR, and TCRdb holds only the in-frame ones, with some missing. V and J calls and clone size are those listed in that table; D and trimming were worked out from the DNA. The sample holds under 40,000 clones; about 85% are singletons and the top ten take 14%. The sample originates from a study of blood T cell repertoires in COVID-19. Study details: Samples taken during acute and convalescent COVID-19 were collected in the United States, Italy and Spain. From T cells, B-cell-depleted T cells, or PBMCs came the material, which was cDNA or gDNA.

Sequences were obtained from peripheral blood. The receptor's source is a human donor with acute or convalescent COVID-19. The donor label of this sample is uncertain. This rearrangement joins TRBV7-9 to TRBJ2-5; 9 bases match TRBD1. CDR3 DNA sequence: TGTGCCAGCAGCCGGACAGGGGTAGGAGAGACCCAGTACTTC. Protein sequence: CASSRTGVGETQYF.